These 15 T cell receptor beta chains came from one sample sequenced in a study of T-cell reconstitution after alpha-beta-depleted transplantation in children. Preparation of the TCRbeta library involved a method that used unique molecular identifiers. TCRdb itself ran the PCR reads through MiXCR, one entry per CDR3 protein. This table holds a few hundred thousand distinct CDR3 sequences, about 16% found once. This material consisted of PBMCs from the stem cell graft donor, taken from the stem cell graft. The receptors stem from a human donor who donated a stem cell graft to a child with acute lymphoblastic leukemia.

The V and J genes are TRBV5-1 and TRBJ2-1; 11 bases agree with TRBD2. Germline CDR1 reads SGHRS; CDR2 reads YFSETQ. J lost 5 bases, V lost 0 bases, and 4 bases had no gene match. This CDR3 spans 16 amino acids. CDR3 amino acids: CASSLGLAGTHNEQFF. CDR3 DNA sequence: TGCGCCAGCAGCTTGGGACTAGCGGGAACACACAATGAGCAGTTCTTC.

V and J are TRBV27 and TRBJ2-7; no reliable D call. Trimming took 2 bases from V and 5 from J, leaving 13 bases between them. This CDR3 contains 14 residues. Looked up from germline, CDR1 is MNHEY and CDR2 is SMNVEV (reference sequence). The CDR3 sequence is CASSLTGSVNEQYF. The CDR3 nucleotides are TGTGCCAGCAGTTTAACCGGGTCAGTAAACGAGCAGTACTTC.

This clonotype was recorded a few times. This chain uses TRBV29-1 with TRBJ2-2, with 8 bases fitting TRBD2. Germline lookup yields CDR1 SQVTM and CDR2 ANQGSEA. With 7 bases clipped from V and 1 base from J, the junction kept 8 bases outside the gene matches. The CDR3 loop spans 15 amino acids. Written as DNA, the CDR3 is TGCAGCGCCCAACCTCTAGCGGGGAACACCGGGGAGCTGTTTTTT. Its protein is CSAQPLAGNTGELFF.

The count of this clonotype is one. The V call is TRBV6-1, the J call TRBJ2-1; D might be TRBD2 (5 bases). The CDR3 length is 16 residues. The germline gives CDR1 MNHNS, CDR2 SASEGT. Trimming removed 3 bases at V and 1 base at J, with 13 bases between. In nucleotides, the CDR3 is TGTGCCAGCAGTGAGAGCCTACCGGGATCCTACAATGAGCAGTTCTTC. Amino acid sequence: CASSESLPGSYNEQFF.

This chain uses TRBV27 with TRBJ2-1, with D possibly being TRBD2 (6 bases). The CDR3 covers 12 residues. Trimming removed 7 bases from V and 4 bases from J, with 8 bases in between. CDR1 is MNHEY and CDR2 is SMNVEV in the germline V gene (reference sequence). CDR3 in amino acids: CASTGVYNEQFF. For the CDR3, the DNA is TGTGCCAGCACGGGGGTTTACAATGAGCAGTTCTTC.

This clonotype occurred a few times. V is TRBV18 and J is TRBJ2-5; D unresolved. The CDR3 contains 14 residues. Germline values: CDR1 KGHSH, CDR2 LQKENI. With 6 bases removed from V and 2 bases from J, the gap between germline ends came to 13 bases. The CDR3 reads CASSVLRPQETQYF. The CDR3 coding sequence is TGTGCCAGCTCCGTGTTGAGGCCTCAAGAGACCCAGTACTTC.

The rearrangement joins TRBV12-3 or TRBV12-4 to TRBJ2-1; 11 nucleotides line up with TRBD2. Unmatched junction bases numbered 7, after V lost 6 bases and J lost 3 bases. The CDR3 runs 16 residues. CDR3 region: CASSRSGRALYNEQFF. In DNA, the CDR3 is TGTGCCAGCAGCCGTAGCGGGAGGGCCCTCTACAATGAGCAGTTCTTC.

This clonotype was detected only a few times. The rearrangement uses TRBV7-3 and TRBJ1-2; D gene ambiguous. V lost 0 bases and J 8 bases, leaving 19 bases between the germline ends. This CDR3 comprises 16 residues. Germline V lookup: CDR1 SGHTA, CDR2 FQGTGA. As DNA, the CDR3 is TGTGCCAGCAGCTTAACGAAAGGAGTGACGTCCCCCGGCTACACCTTC. Translating gives CASSLTKGVTSPGYTF.

This chain connects TRBV4-1 to TRBJ2-1; tentatively, D is TRBD1 (5 bases). The length of the CDR3 is 15 residues. The V end lost 6 bases, the J end lost 0 bases, and 12 bases lay between the germline ends. Germline loops: CDR1 MGHRA, CDR2 YSYEKL. As DNA, the CDR3 is TGCGCCAGCAGACTCTGGACAAACTCCTACAATGAGCAGTTCTTC. This sequence encodes CASRLWTNSYNEQFF.

The genes are TRBV11-2 and TRBJ1-2, with 8 bases aligning to TRBD1. The CDR3 has 17 amino acids. From germline, CDR1 is SGHAT and CDR2 FQNNGV. J lost 4 bases, V lost 4 bases, and 14 bases had no gene match. Written as DNA, the CDR3 is TGTGCCAGCAGCTCGACAGGGGTCCCGTCCCCGGGCTATGGCTACACCTTC. Protein sequence: CASSSTGVPSPGYGYTF.

This clonotype showed up just a few times. The chain combines TRBV29-1 with TRBJ2-7, with no clear D. In germline, CDR1 is SQVTM, CDR2 ANQGSEA. The V end lost 6 bases, the J end lost 4 bases, and 10 bases lay between the germline ends. The CDR3 consists of 11 residues. CDR3: CSVYDPYEQYF. DNA of the CDR3: TGCAGCGTCTATGACCCTTACGAGCAGTACTTC.

This rearrangement joins TRBV7-6 to TRBJ2-3; TRBD2 agrees at 11 bases. Germline V gene sequence: CDR1 SGHVS, CDR2 FNYEAQ. This CDR3 is 17 amino acids long. J lost 4 bases, V lost 3 bases, and 9 bases had no gene match. The CDR3 DNA follows: TGTGCCAGCAGCTTTTTAGCGGGAGGGCCCTTCGCAGATACGCAGTATTTT. It specifies CASSFLAGGPFADTQYF.

The V call is TRBV29-1, the J call TRBJ1-2; the match to TRBD1 covers 8 bases. Germline CDR1 is SQVTM and CDR2 is ANQGSEA. This CDR3 has 14 amino acids. V lost 1 base, J lost 6 bases, and 7 bases stayed unmatched. CDR3 sequence: CSVEARTGRDGYTF. For the CDR3, the DNA is TGCAGCGTTGAAGCTCGGACAGGGAGGGATGGCTACACCTTC.

This clonotype was counted ten times or more. Germline is not matched at one junction end, which may reflect a read error. This chain joins TRBV5-1 and TRBJ1-1; D is unclear. The CDR3 extends over 13 amino acids. Germline CDR1 reads SGHRS; CDR2 reads YFSETQ. The CDR3 is CASSPDGNTEAFF. CDR3 coding DNA: TGTGCCAGCAGCCCGGACGGGAACACTGAAGCTTTCTTT.

The V gene is TRBV13, the J gene TRBJ1-5; tentative D call: TRBD1 (6 bases). The length of the CDR3 is 13 residues. Trimming took off 5 bases at V and 6 bases at J, with 11 bases between the two ends. Germline V lookup: CDR1 PRHDT, CDR2 FYEKMQ (reference sequence). CDR3 sequence reads: CASSRWGRQPQHF. CDR3 nucleotide sequence: TGTGCCAGCAGCCGCTGGGGGCGTCAGCCCCAGCATTTT.